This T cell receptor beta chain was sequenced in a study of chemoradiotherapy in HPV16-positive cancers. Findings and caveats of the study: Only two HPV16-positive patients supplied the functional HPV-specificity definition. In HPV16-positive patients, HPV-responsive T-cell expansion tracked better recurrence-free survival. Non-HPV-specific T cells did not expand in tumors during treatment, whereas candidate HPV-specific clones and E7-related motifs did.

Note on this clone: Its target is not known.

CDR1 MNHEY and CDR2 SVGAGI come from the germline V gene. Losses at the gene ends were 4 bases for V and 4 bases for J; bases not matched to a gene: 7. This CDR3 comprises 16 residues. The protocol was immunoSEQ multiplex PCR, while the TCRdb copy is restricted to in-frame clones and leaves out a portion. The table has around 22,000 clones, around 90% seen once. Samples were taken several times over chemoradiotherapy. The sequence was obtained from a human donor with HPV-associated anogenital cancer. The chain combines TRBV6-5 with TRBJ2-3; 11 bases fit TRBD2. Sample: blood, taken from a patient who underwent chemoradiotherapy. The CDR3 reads CASSSRTSGLSDTQYF. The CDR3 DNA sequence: TGTGCCAGCAGTTCCAGGACTAGCGGGTTATCAGATACGCAGTATTTT.